This T cell receptor beta chain was sequenced during a study of response to subunit inactivated influenza vaccine. The study's findings and limits: Authors suggested that a seasonal influenza vaccination recruits few new T cells each time.

As concerns this clonotype: The antigen remains undetermined.

TCRdb re-called the RT-PCR reads through MiXCR, storing one row per CDR3 protein. The sample yields about 800,000 distinct CDR3 sequences, about 20% seen once. Trimming shortened V by 4 bases and J by 7 bases, and 8 bases separated the two germline ends. Germline CDR1 LGHNA, CDR2 YSLEER. CDR3 length: 11 amino acids. The receptor was isolated from a man aged 45-65 years who received an inactivated influenza vaccine. This material consisted of PBMCs from blood, taken roughly 5 days after vaccination. The V call is TRBV4-3, the J call TRBJ2-7; the D is unclear. The CDR3 loop reads CASSPSREQYF. The CDR3 region has the DNA TGCGCCAGCAGCCCCTCCCGGGAGCAGTACTTC.